The 20 T cell receptor beta chains reported below all come from one sample, sequenced in a study of spatial heterogeneity in lung cancer. What these receptors recognize is not known. Noted time point: sample taken at primary tumor resection. TCRdb fed the 5' RACE reads into MiXCR, producing one record per CDR3 protein. The sample has about 5,600 distinct CDR3 sequences, roughly 7.4% seen once; the top ten hold 25% to 30%. The study's findings and limits: The study found that expanded intratumoral alpha and beta TCR counts tracked tumor mutation counts.

Here the sequenced sample was lung tumor tissue, taken at surgery. These receptors all come from a female donor with early-stage non-small cell lung cancer.

Judged by abundance, this clonotype is medium-sized (0.01 to 0.1%). The chain couples TRBV20-1 to TRBJ2-5; 14 bases are a match to TRBD2. This CDR3 is 15 amino acids long. CDR1 and CDR2 (germline): DFQATT, SNEGSKA (reference sequence). Trimming took 6 bases from V and 1 from J; bases not matched to a gene: 4. CDR3 in DNA: TGCAGTGCGCGCGGGACTAGCGGGGGCCAAGAGACCCAGTACTTC. Translated, it gives CSARGTSGGQETQYF.

At least ten counts were recorded for this clonotype. V gene TRBV12-3 or TRBV12-4 combines with J gene TRBJ2-3; 10 nucleotides align to TRBD2. V was pared by 4 bases and J by 10 bases, with 11 bases of the junction left unmatched. CDR3 length: 15 amino acids. DNA of the CDR3: TGTGCCAGCAGTTCTCAGGCTAGCGGGGGCTCTGCGCAGTATTTT. It is translated as CASSSQASGGSAQYF.

This clonotype has ten or more counts. The chain uses TRBV6-2 or TRBV6-3 and TRBJ2-7; D is possibly TRBD2 (6 bases). Germline CDR1 and CDR2: MNHEY and SVGEGT. CDR3 length: 14 residues. Trimming took 5 bases from V and 3 from J, leaving 14 bases between them. CDR3: CASSPSGYHYEQYF. In DNA, the CDR3 is TGTGCCAGCAGTCCCAGCGGGTACCACTACGAGCAGTACTTC.

This clonotype was observed many times. This chain uses TRBV20-1 with TRBJ2-1, with TRBD2 matching over 12 bases. This CDR3 region has 13 residues. V was pared by 5 bases and J by 12 bases, with 8 bases of the junction left unmatched. Looked up from germline, CDR1 is DFQATT and CDR2 is SNEGSKA (reference sequence). CDR3: CSAALAGGTLQFF. In nucleotides, the CDR3 is TGCAGTGCTGCACTAGCGGGGGGCACCCTGCAGTTCTTC.

This clonotype was recorded many times. The V and J genes are TRBV7-2 and TRBJ2-1, with D possibly being TRBD1 or TRBD2 (5 bases each). This CDR3 has 13 amino acids. Germline values: CDR1 SGHTA, CDR2 FQGNSA. With 2 bases removed from V and 8 bases from J, the gap between germline ends came to 10 bases. CDR3 coding DNA: TGTGCCAGCAGCTTAACCTGGGGGTATGAGCAGTTCTTC. It specifies CASSLTWGYEQFF.

This clonotype is deemed medium-sized. The rearrangement joins TRBV15 to TRBJ2-3; no firm D call. Trimming removed 1 base at V and 5 bases at J, with 13 bases between. The CDR3 has 15 amino acids. CDR1 and CDR2 from the germline V gene are LNHNV and YYDKDF (reference sequence). The CDR3 DNA follows: TGTGCCACCAGCAGAGCCCAAGGGCCCGGAGATACGCAGTATTTT. It yields the protein CATSRAQGPGDTQYF.

By proportion, this clonotype is medium-sized (0.01 to 0.1%). The chain couples TRBV7-9 to TRBJ1-3, with a weak D call TRBD1 (5 bases). The CDR3 is 15 amino acids. Germline-derived CDR1 and CDR2 are SEHNR and FQNEAQ (reference sequence). The V gene lost 0 bases and the J gene lost 4 bases, with 10 bases spanning the gap. The CDR3 DNA reads as TGTGCCAGCAGCTTAGCGCGAGGGGACGGAAACACCATATATTTT. Translation gives CASSLARGDGNTIYF.

There are many counts of this clonotype. This chain uses TRBV14 with TRBJ2-1; the D call may be TRBD1 or TRBD2 (5 bases each). This CDR3 contains 16 residues. The germline V and J ends were trimmed by 4 bases and 0 bases, with 13 bases remaining between them. From germline, CDR1 is SGHDN and CDR2 FVKESK. In DNA form, the CDR3 reads TGTGCCAGCAGCCCGCACTGGGGGAGCTCCTACAATGAGCAGTTCTTC. Translated, it gives CASSPHWGSSYNEQFF. The full variable domain, its missing parts supplied by reference TRBV14 and TRBJ2-1, is EAGVTQFPSHSVIEKGQTVTLRCDPISGHDNLYWYRRVMGKEIKFLLHFVKESKQDESGMPNNRFLAERTGGTYSTLKVQPAELEDSGVYFCASSPHWGSSYNEQFFGPGTRLTVL.

The CDR3 loop is CASTYPRGLEAFF. The CDR3 nucleotides are TGTGCCAGCACCTACCCCCGGGGCTTGGAAGCTTTCTTT. This sequence joins TRBV12-3 or TRBV12-4 and TRBJ1-1; perhaps TRBD1 as D (5 bases). Trimming removed 7 bases from V and 8 bases from J, with 17 bases in between. The CDR3 contains 13 residues.

This clonotype was seen many times. V usage is TRBV7-9 and J usage is TRBJ2-5; 7 nucleotides agree with TRBD1. With V trimmed by 6 bases and J by 1 base, 5 bases remained unmatched. The germline gives CDR1 SEHNR, CDR2 FQNEAQ (reference sequence). The CDR3 has 14 residues. The CDR3 sequence: CASSSGQSQETQYF. CDR3 bases: TGTGCCAGCAGTTCGGGACAGAGCCAAGAGACCCAGTACTTC. Together with reference TRBV7-9 and TRBJ2-5, the CDR3 gives the full variable domain: DTGVSQNPRHKITKRGQNVTFRCDPISEHNRLYWYRQTLGQGPEFLTYFQNEAQLEKSRLLSDRFSAERPKGSFSTLEIQRTEQGDSAMYLCASSSGQSQETQYFGPGTRLLVL.

This clonotype was detected many times. The chain recombines TRBV20-1 with TRBJ2-3; TRBD2 aligns across 13 bases. Germline values: CDR1 DFQATT, CDR2 SNEGSKA (reference sequence). The CDR3 extends over 15 amino acids. With 3 bases clipped from V and 4 bases from J, the junction kept 4 bases outside the gene matches. CDR3 nucleotides: TGCAGTGCTAGCACTAGCGGGGGGGCCCCAGATACGCAGTATTTT. Amino acid sequence: CSASTSGGAPDTQYF.

The chain combines TRBV20-1 with TRBJ2-1; TRBD2 matches 10 bases. The CDR3 loop spans 15 amino acids. Germline CDR1 and CDR2: DFQATT and SNEGSKA (reference sequence). V lost 4 bases to trimming and J lost 6 bases; unmatched junction nucleotides: 9. CDR3 nucleotide sequence: TGCAGTGCTACCGGACTAGCGGCCTCTCCCAATGAGCAGTTCTTC. Its protein product is CSATGLAASPNEQFF.

By frequency in the sample, this clonotype is medium-sized. The genes are TRBV28 and TRBJ1-1; tentatively, D is TRBD1 (6 bases). Germline lookup yields CDR1 MDHEN and CDR2 SYDVKM. The V and J ends lost 1 base and 6 bases respectively, with 12 bases between them. The CDR3 extends over 14 amino acids. In DNA, the CDR3 is TGTGCCAGCAGTTTATTTGGGGGGCTTTCTGAAGCTTTCTTT. It yields the protein CASSLFGGLSEAFF.

This clonotype occurred many times. The chain is built from TRBV12-3 or TRBV12-4 and TRBJ1-6; the match to TRBD1 covers 9 bases. With V trimmed by 3 bases and J by 7 bases, 7 bases remained unmatched. CDR3 length equals 16 residues. CDR3 amino acids: CASSFMTGQGNSPLHF. Written as DNA, the CDR3 is TGTGCCAGCAGTTTTATGACGGGACAGGGCAATTCACCCCTCCACTTT.

This clonotype is medium-sized (0.01 to 0.1%) within its sample. This sequence joins TRBV28 and TRBJ1-2; 9 bases are a match to TRBD1. V lost 2 bases, J lost 7 bases, and 5 bases stayed unmatched. This CDR3 comprises 14 residues. Germline lookup yields CDR1 MDHEN and CDR2 SYDVKM. CDR3 residues: CASSLTGGGFGYTF. CDR3 nucleotide sequence: TGTGCCAGCAGTTTAACAGGGGGCGGGTTTGGCTACACCTTC.

In its sample, this clonotype was seen many times. The gene calls are TRBV6-1 and TRBJ2-2, with 7 bases fitting TRBD1. The V gene end was trimmed by 5 bases and the J gene end by 2 bases; junction bases not matched to a gene: 5. Germline V gene lookup returns CDR1 MNHNS and CDR2 SASEGT. CDR3 length equals 15 residues. The CDR3 reads CASSTGVLNTGELFF. CDR3 nucleotides: TGTGCCAGCAGTACAGGGGTCCTTAACACCGGGGAGCTGTTTTTT.

This clonotype was observed at least ten times. The CDR3 spells CASSLVPKASGDTGELFF. CDR3 in DNA: TGTGCCAGCAGCTTAGTTCCAAAGGCTAGCGGGGACACCGGGGAGCTGTTTTTT. This chain connects TRBV11-2 to TRBJ2-2; the match to TRBD2 covers 9 bases. The CDR3 has 18 residues. J was trimmed by 3 bases and V by 1 base; bases with no gene match: 9. Per germline, CDR1 SGHAT and CDR2 FQNNGV.

A few counts support this clonotype. The V gene is TRBV5-1, the J gene TRBJ2-7; maybe TRBD1 (5 bases). The CDR3 has 14 residues. Germline CDR1 is SGHRS and CDR2 is YFSETQ. The CDR3 loop reads CVNPGVPGKHEQYF. CDR3 DNA: TGCGTCAACCCGGGCGTCCCAGGGAAGCACGAGCAGTACTTC.

This clonotype was seen ten or more times. V usage is TRBV12-3 or TRBV12-4 and J usage is TRBJ1-5; unclear D gene. The CDR3 has 12 residues. The V gene lost 3 bases and the J gene lost 7 bases, with 7 bases spanning the gap. The CDR3 spells CASSFGEQPQHF. The CDR3 bases are TGTGCCAGCAGTTTCGGGGAACAGCCCCAGCATTTT.

This clonotype was found many times. This chain uses TRBV7-9 with TRBJ2-1; 12 bases are shared with TRBD2. After removal of 6 bases from V and 6 bases from J, the junction contained 6 bases not matched to a gene. Germline loops: CDR1 SEHNR, CDR2 FQNEAQ (reference sequence). The CDR3 consists of 15 residues. The CDR3 reads CASRRLAGVGNEQFF. In DNA form, the CDR3 reads TGTGCCAGCAGACGACTAGCGGGAGTGGGCAATGAGCAGTTCTTC. The variable domain in full, completed from reference TRBV7-9 and TRBJ2-1, reads DTGVSQNPRHKITKRGQNVTFRCDPISEHNRLYWYRQTLGQGPEFLTYFQNEAQLEKSRLLSDRFSAERPKGSFSTLEIQRTEQGDSAMYLCASRRLAGVGNEQFFGPGTRLTVL.